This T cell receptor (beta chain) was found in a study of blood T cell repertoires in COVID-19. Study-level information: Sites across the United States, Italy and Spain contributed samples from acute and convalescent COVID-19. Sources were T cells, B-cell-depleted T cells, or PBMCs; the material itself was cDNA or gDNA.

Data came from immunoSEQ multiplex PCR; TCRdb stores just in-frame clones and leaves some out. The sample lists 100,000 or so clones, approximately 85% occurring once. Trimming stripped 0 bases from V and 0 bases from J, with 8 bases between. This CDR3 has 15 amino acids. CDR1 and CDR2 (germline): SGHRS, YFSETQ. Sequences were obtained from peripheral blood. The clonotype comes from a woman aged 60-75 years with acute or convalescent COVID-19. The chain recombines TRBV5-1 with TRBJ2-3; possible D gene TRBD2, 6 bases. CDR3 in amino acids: CASSLGGGSTDTQYF. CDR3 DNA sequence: TGCGCCAGCAGCTTGGGTGGGGGGAGCACAGATACGCAGTATTTT.